What follows are 9 T cell receptor beta chains derived from one specimen sequenced in a study of shared clonotypes between healthy human individuals. Naive CD8 cells lacked CD45RO and underwent positive selection for CCR7, leaving out terminally differentiated effector memory CD45RA+ cells. Only in-frame clones appear in the TCRdb table, and some are missing; sequencing was by immunoSEQ multiplex PCR. The sample holds about 2.1 million clones, about 92% seen once. Material: naive CD8+ T cells from PBMCs. The receptor source for this set is a man between 18 and 35 years old in good health. Some clones in this sample may be carry-over from other donors' samples.

This rearrangement joins TRBV19 to TRBJ1-2; tentatively, D is TRBD1 (5 bases). With 3 bases removed from V and 4 bases from J, the gap between germline ends came to 12 bases. CDR1 LNHDA and CDR2 SQIVND come from the germline V gene (reference sequence). The CDR3 runs to 14 residues. The CDR3 protein is CASSILGAVYGYTF. The DNA of the CDR3 is TGTGCCAGTAGTATCCTAGGGGCGGTCTATGGCTACACCTTC.

On this clone: Mismatch with germline at one junction end may stem from a read error. The chain couples TRBV27 to TRBJ2-3; TRBD1 agrees at 9 bases. The CDR3 is 16 amino acids. The germline V gene has CDR1 MNHEY and CDR2 SMNVEV (reference sequence). DNA of the CDR3: TGTGCCAGCAATTTACGGGGACAGGGTGGATCAGATACGCAGTATTTT. Residues: CASNLRGQGGSDTQYF.

This clone was counted a single time. The rearrangement joins TRBV7-9 to TRBJ2-5; weak D call: TRBD1 (6 bases). Germline lookup yields CDR1 SEHNR and CDR2 FQNEAQ (reference sequence). There are 18 residues in the CDR3. V was clipped by 2 bases and J by 2 bases, with 21 bases between them. The CDR3 bases are TGTGCCAGCAGCTTAATTACAGGGCCTTATTTAAGTCAAGAGACCCAGTACTTC. Its translation is CASSLITGPYLSQETQYF.

This chain's CDR3 is CASSEYRVNTEAFF. The CDR3, as DNA: TGCGCCAGCAGTGAATACAGGGTGAACACTGAAGCTTTCTTT. V and J are TRBV10-1 and TRBJ1-1, with TRBD1 as a possible D gene (6 bases). This CDR3 region has 14 residues. The V and J ends lost 3 bases and 0 bases respectively, with 8 bases between them. The V gene's germline CDR1 is WNHNN and CDR2 SYGVQD (reference sequence).

This chain uses TRBV4-1 with TRBJ2-5; the match to TRBD2 covers 10 bases. The CDR3 contains 18 residues. The V segment lost 2 bases and the J segment 5 bases; nucleotides outside the gene matches: 14. Germline loops: CDR1 MGHRA, CDR2 YSYEKL. CDR3 protein: CASSQLDPQREGLETQYF. For the CDR3, the DNA is TGCGCCAGCAGCCAACTTGATCCCCAGCGGGAGGGCCTGGAGACCCAGTACTTC.

The V call is TRBV7-2, the J call TRBJ2-1; perhaps TRBD2 as D (5 bases). V lost 5 bases and J lost 8, with 25 bases in between. Germline V lookup: CDR1 SGHTA, CDR2 FQGNSA. The CDR3 extends over 17 amino acids. This CDR3 is CASSPWLPGLGVDEQFF. The CDR3 DNA sequence: TGTGCCAGCAGCCCGTGGCTCCCGGGCCTCGGGGTCGATGAGCAGTTCTTC.

This chain uses TRBV6-5 with TRBJ2-1; 7 positions match TRBD2. The V gene's germline CDR1 is MNHEY and CDR2 SVGAGI. V shed 4 bases, J shed 0 bases, and the junction held 6 bases outside the gene matches. This CDR3 region has 16 residues. The CDR3 is CASSSGLPTSYNEQFF. The CDR3 region has the DNA TGTGCCAGCAGTTCGGGACTACCTACCTCCTACAATGAGCAGTTCTTC.

The rearrangement joins TRBV10-3 to TRBJ2-7, with TRBD2 as a possible D gene (6 bases). The CDR3 spans 13 residues. The V end lost 0 bases, the J end lost 5 bases, and 8 bases lay between the germline ends. Germline CDR1 ENHRY, CDR2 SYGVKD. CDR3 nucleotides: TGTGCCATCAGTGAGTCGCGGAGGGACGAGCAGTACTTC. This encodes CAISESRRDEQYF.

The chain has TRBV9 and TRBJ2-3; D may be TRBD1 or TRBD2 (5 bases each). The CDR3 sequence is 14 residues long. The V end lost 5 bases, the J end lost 9 bases, and 19 bases lay between the germline ends. In germline, CDR1 is SGDLS, CDR2 YYNGEE. The CDR3 loop reads CASSGSAGRGTQYF. CDR3 DNA sequence: TGTGCCAGCAGTGGGAGCGCAGGGCGCGGCACGCAGTATTTT.